This T cell receptor (beta chain) was retrieved from a study of blood T cell repertoires in COVID-19. Background on the study: PBMCs, B-cell-depleted T cells, or T cells provided the cDNA or gDNA that made up the material.

The CDR3 extends over 15 amino acids. Germline CDR1 SGHTA, CDR2 FQGTGA. Trimming at V came to 4 bases and at J to 6 bases, leaving 5 bases not matched to a gene. Per the authors' pipeline: Estimates of nucleated cell counts were drawn from the amplification of reference gene primers. The repertoire was sequenced with immunoSEQ multiplex PCR; TCRdb's copy has only in-frame clones and lacks some. V and J calls and clone size are those listed in that table; D and trimming were worked out from the DNA. The sample has some 380,000 clones, around 90% seen once. The TCR was taken from a man aged 18 to 29 with active or convalescent COVID-19. V usage is TRBV7-3 and J usage is TRBJ2-3; 12 positions agree with TRBD2. The source material was peripheral blood. CDR3 amino acids: CASSSSGGASDTQYF. For the CDR3, the DNA is TGTGCCAGCAGCTCTAGCGGGGGGGCGTCGGATACGCAGTATTTT.